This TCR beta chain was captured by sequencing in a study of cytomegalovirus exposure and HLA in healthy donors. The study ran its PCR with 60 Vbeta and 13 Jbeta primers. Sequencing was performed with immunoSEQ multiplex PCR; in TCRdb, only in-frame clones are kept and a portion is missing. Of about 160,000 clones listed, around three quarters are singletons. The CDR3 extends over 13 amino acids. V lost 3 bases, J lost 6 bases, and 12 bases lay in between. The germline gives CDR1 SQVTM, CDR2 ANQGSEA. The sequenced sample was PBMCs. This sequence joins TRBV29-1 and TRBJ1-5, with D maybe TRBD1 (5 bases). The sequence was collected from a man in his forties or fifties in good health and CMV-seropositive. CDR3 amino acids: CSVEGGAGQPQHF. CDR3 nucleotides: TGCAGCGTTGAGGGAGGGGCAGGTCAGCCCCAGCATTTT.